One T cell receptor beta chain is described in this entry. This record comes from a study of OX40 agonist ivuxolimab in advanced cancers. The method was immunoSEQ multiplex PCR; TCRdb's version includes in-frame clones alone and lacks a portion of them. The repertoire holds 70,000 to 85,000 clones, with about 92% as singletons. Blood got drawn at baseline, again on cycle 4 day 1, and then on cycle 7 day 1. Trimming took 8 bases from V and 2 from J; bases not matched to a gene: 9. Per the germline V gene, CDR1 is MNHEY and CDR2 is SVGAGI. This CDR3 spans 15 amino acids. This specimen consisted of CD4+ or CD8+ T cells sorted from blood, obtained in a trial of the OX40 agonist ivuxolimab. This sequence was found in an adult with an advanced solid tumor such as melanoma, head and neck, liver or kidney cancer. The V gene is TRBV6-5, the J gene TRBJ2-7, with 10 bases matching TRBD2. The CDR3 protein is CASRSGTSATYEQYF. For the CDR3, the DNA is TGTGCCAGCCGAAGCGGGACTAGCGCCACCTACGAGCAGTACTTC.